This T cell receptor (beta chain) is drawn from a study of neurological immune-mediated disorders (dated by TCRdb to about 2019). About the investigation overall: Among the 34 multiple sclerosis patients, relapsing-remitting MS accounted for around 31 and secondary progressive MS accounted for 3. Peripheral blood TCR-beta repertoires from patients with HTLV-I-associated myelopathy (HAM/TSP), patients with multiple sclerosis, and healthy controls were compared in the study using UMI-based sequencing. Alongside PBMC samples, the set of 106 TCR-beta libraries contained longitudinal samples, technical triplicates, and paired CD4+ and CD8+ T-cell subsets that had been sorted. The cohort comprised 65 to 75 subjects: 14 HAM/TSP patients, approximately 34 multiple sclerosis patients and around 20 healthy controls. Beyond this particular receptor, the publication reports: No identical CDR3 amino acid sequences were shared among expanded clones across subjects, suggesting private TCR-beta repertoires in all groups. Repertoires from 18 of 34 MS patients were grouped by phylogenetic analysis into a cluster of related CDR3 sequences, suggesting a possible repertoire-level signature. No association of the MS cluster with clinical or MRI features was observed, and the need for larger cohorts was stated by the authors. The highest TCR clonal expansion was observed in HAM/TSP patients, whereas the lowest was observed in MS patients, even when compared with healthy controls.

cDNA was synthesized by template-switch 5'RACE using a primer carrying a 10-nucleotide random unique molecular identifier by which each TCR transcript was tagged. Each sequencing run produced over 160 million TCR-beta sequences covering 15-18 subjects. The RNeasy kit was used to extract total RNA. Using the KAPA Real-time Library Amplification kit, TCR-beta VDJ regions were amplified with primers for the TCR constant region and the 5'RACE anchor. Sample indexes and Illumina adaptors were added in a first PCR, after which library yield was increased in a second PCR. After Ampure bead purification, the roughly 650 bp TCR product was size-selected on a 2% E-gel SizeSelection system. Before pooling, library quality was checked on a Bioanalyzer, concentration was measured with Qubit, and libraries were quantified with the Kapa Library Quantification kit. An Illumina HiSeq 2500 was used to sequence the libraries paired-end at 2 x 150 bp. To increase sequence diversity, roughly 24-31% phiX was spiked into each library pool. As for the authors' bioinformatics: Quality-filtered reads were processed with the UMI-based MiGEC pipeline, which removed over 75% of raw TCR sequences during error correction. VDJ genes were aligned to IMGT germline references, and clonotypes were defined by unique CDR3 amino acid sequence plus V-J genes. Clonal expansion, Shannon diversity and CDR3 relatedness were evaluated with VDJtools (CalcPairwiseDistances, ClusterSamples), while phylogenetic trees were built in CLCbio workbench. Expanded clones were defined as having at least 8 unique UMIs, based on coefficient-of-variation modelling across technical triplicates. The raw public reads went through TCRdb reprocessing: fastp at Q25, MiXCR clone calling, in-frame beta chains kept. For every CDR3 protein sequence, its rows merge into one entry that carries the most common genes and DNA. Here the V and J calls rest on TCRdb's processing, not on the authors' analysis. Present in this sample are 50,000 or so distinct CDR3 sequences, approximately 3.1% of which were seen just once. The top ten hold 7.1% of the sample.

Reading the germline V gene gives CDR1 SGHRS and CDR2 YFSETQ. Inclusive of the bounding cysteine and phenylalanine, the CDR3 is 14 residues long. The only DNA kept is the CDR3, 42 bases in frame from the first base. The junction shows trimming of 0 bases on V and 3 bases on J, plus 10 bases between the germline ends. This clonotype has at least ten counts. No cognate antigen has been identified for it. No base-level quality is on record; no much larger clone is a single base apart. Unsorted PBMC libraries were generated from 2 million PBMCs stored in RNAlater at -80 °C until RNA extraction. The multiple sclerosis patients were enrolled in a US clinical protocol that used magnetic resonance imaging to evaluate disease progression. Peripheral blood was subjected to Ficoll-Hypaque density gradient centrifugation to isolate PBMCs, which were then cryopreserved in liquid nitrogen.

Sequences were obtained from PBMCs. In this chain, TRBV5-1 is recombined with TRBJ2-7; TRBD1 might be the D gene, on 6 matching bases. The receptor was isolated from a woman aged 55-69 years with multiple sclerosis. The DNA is as follows: TGCGCCAGCAGCTTGGTTCCGGACAGCTACGAGCAGTACTTC. Translated, it reads CASSLVPDSYEQYF.